The 26 T cell receptor beta chains below all came from one sample that was sequenced in a study of CD8+CD57+ T cells in acquired aplastic anemia. TCR beta VDJ and CDR3 were profiled, and genomic DNA was the template. TCRdb re-analysed the reads in MiXCR, keeping a single row per CDR3 protein. The sample lists more than 150,000 distinct CDR3 sequences; around half were seen once. The material sequenced was sorted CD4+, CD8+, or CD8+CD57+ T cells (not recorded which) from PBMCs. The receptors were gathered from a human donor in good health.

This clonotype came up a few times. The chain carries TRBV15 and TRBJ2-1; 9 nucleotides line up with TRBD2. This CDR3 contains 16 residues. Germline V gene data show CDR1 as LNHNV and CDR2 as YYDKDF (reference sequence). V lost 2 bases and J lost 5; bases outside the gene matches: 7. Here the CDR3 reads CATSRIGKRGDNEQFF. CDR3 DNA: TGTGCCACCAGCAGAATTGGTAAGCGGGGGGACAATGAGCAGTTCTTC.

This clonotype was found once. The chain employs TRBV20-1 and TRBJ2-7; D might be TRBD2 (6 bases). CDR3 length: 16 amino acids. With 2 bases removed from V and 3 bases from J, the gap between germline ends came to 20 bases. Germline V gene sequence: CDR1 DFQATT, CDR2 SNEGSKA (reference sequence). The CDR3 DNA is TGCAGTGCTAGACCATCAAGCGGGCAGGGCTTCTACGAGCAGTACTTC. Protein product: CSARPSSGQGFYEQYF.

The rearrangement uses TRBV3-1 and TRBJ1-2; D is possibly TRBD1 (5 bases). The CDR3 extends over 15 amino acids. Germline V gives CDR1 LGHDT, CDR2 YNNKEL (reference sequence). Trimming stripped 0 bases from V and 8 bases from J, with 16 bases between. The CDR3 region has the DNA TGTGCCAGCAGCCAAGAGTCGGTCAGGGCCTCCGGCTACACCTTC. Its protein product is CASSQESVRASGYTF. Together with reference TRBV3-1 and TRBJ1-2, the CDR3 gives the full variable domain: DTAVSQTPKYLVTQMGNDKSIKCEQNLGHDTMYWYKQDSKKFLKIMFSYNNKELIINETVPNRFSPKSPDKAHLNLHINSLELGDSAVYFCASSQESVRASGYTFGSGTRLTVV.

This clonotype occurred a few times. The chain carries TRBV20-1 and TRBJ2-5; D not resolved. Germline CDR1 reads DFQATT; CDR2 reads SNEGSKA (reference sequence). Trimming left V 0 bases short and J 4 bases short, with 9 bases between. The CDR3 contains 13 residues. CDR3 DNA: TGCAGTGCTAGAGATCCCGCCGTAGAGACCCAGTACTTC. Translation: CSARDPAVETQYF.

This clonotype was seen repeatedly, ten times or more. The rearrangement links TRBV24-1 to TRBJ2-1; a weak D match, TRBD2 (6 bases). This CDR3 comprises 15 residues. Trimming removed 1 base from V and 5 bases from J, with 11 bases in between. Germline V gives CDR1 KGHDR, CDR2 SFDVKD. CDR3 region: CATSDFGGVNNEQFF. The CDR3 DNA follows: TGTGCCACCAGTGATTTTGGAGGGGTAAACAATGAGCAGTTCTTC.

This chain uses TRBV28 with TRBJ1-4; D is unclear. The CDR3 consists of 12 residues. The V gene lost 3 bases and the J gene lost 8 bases, with 7 bases spanning the gap. The germline gives CDR1 MDHEN, CDR2 SYDVKM. Here the CDR3 reads CASSFNGEKLFF. Here the CDR3 DNA reads TGTGCCAGCAGTTTCAACGGGGAAAAACTGTTTTTT.

V usage is TRBV20-1 and J usage is TRBJ2-4, with TRBD2 matching 16 bases. With V trimmed by 3 bases and J by 1 base, 9 bases remained unmatched. Looked up from germline, CDR1 is DFQATT and CDR2 is SNEGSKA (reference sequence). The CDR3 has 19 amino acids. CDR3 sequence reads: CSASLVGLAGGEAKNIQYF. The CDR3 DNA follows: TGCAGTGCTAGCCTCGTGGGACTAGCGGGAGGGGAGGCCAAAAACATTCAGTACTTC.

As for this clonotype: Possible read error: a much larger clone is one base away. The rearrangement joins TRBV5-6 to TRBJ2-7, with D possibly TRBD2 on 5 matching bases. CDR1 is SGHDT, CDR2 YYEEEE, per germline. This CDR3 has 11 residues. Trimming removed 2 bases at V and 5 bases at J, with 5 bases between. The CDR3 is CASSFGDEQYF. As DNA, the CDR3 is TGTGCCAGCAGCTTCGGGGACGAGCAGTACTTC.

The V gene is TRBV10-3, the J gene TRBJ2-7, with D maybe TRBD1 (6 bases). Germline V CDR1 and CDR2: ENHRY, SYGVKD. V was clipped by 0 bases and J by 2 bases, with 8 bases between them. CDR3 length: 14 residues. CDR3 sequence reads: CAISESRTAYEQYF. In DNA, the CDR3 is TGTGCCATCAGTGAGTCGCGGACAGCCTACGAGCAGTACTTC.

This clonotype was detected ten times or more. The genes are TRBV2 and TRBJ2-3; D gene uncertain. V lost 6 bases to trimming and J lost 1 base, with 5 bases between them. The CDR3 spans 12 residues. Germline loops: CDR1 SNHLY, CDR2 FYNNEI. As DNA, the CDR3 is TGTGCCAGCAGAATTGGCACAGATACGCAGTATTTT. Its protein product is CASRIGTDTQYF.

This clonotype was seen repeatedly, ten times or more. V usage is TRBV12-3 or TRBV12-4 and J usage is TRBJ2-7; D might be TRBD1 or TRBD2, each matching 5 bases. V lost 3 bases, J lost 6 bases, and 12 bases lay in between. The CDR3 covers 13 residues. The CDR3 here is CASSFFGAGEQYF. CDR3 DNA: TGTGCCAGCAGTTTCTTTGGGGCGGGCGAGCAGTACTTC.

This clonotype was seen a handful of times. The chain couples TRBV11-2 to TRBJ2-1, with TRBD1 matching over 7 bases. Germline V gives CDR1 SGHAT, CDR2 FQNNGV. CDR3 length: 14 residues. Trimming removed 7 bases from V and 2 bases from J; junction bases left unmatched: 5. The CDR3 nucleotides are TGTGCCAGCAAAAAAGGGGGCCCCTACAATGAGCAGTTCTTC. This sequence encodes CASKKGGPYNEQFF.

The chain recombines TRBV2 with TRBJ1-4; 9 nucleotides match TRBD1. In germline, CDR1 is SNHLY, CDR2 FYNNEI. The CDR3 extends over 15 amino acids. V was clipped by 1 base and J by 11 bases; unmatched bases: 8. The CDR3 region has the DNA TGTGCCAGCAGTGAAGGTGGGACAGGGATGGAGAAACTGTTTTTT. Its translation: CASSEGGTGMEKLFF.

This clonotype was seen ten or more times. V usage is TRBV5-1 and J usage is TRBJ2-7, with D maybe TRBD1 (6 bases). V lost 4 bases to trimming and J lost 5 bases, with 13 bases between them. Germline V CDR1 and CDR2: SGHRS, YFSETQ. This CDR3 comprises 13 residues. The CDR3 is CASSPDRFHEQYF. CDR3 DNA: TGCGCCAGCAGCCCAGACAGGTTCCACGAGCAGTACTTC.

CDR3 in DNA: TGTGCCAGCAGCCAGGGGGGAAGCTTAAGCCGGGATACGCAGTATTTT. Amino acids: CASSQGGSLSRDTQYF. This chain joins TRBV2 and TRBJ2-3, with TRBD1 as a possible D gene (7 bases). This CDR3 comprises 16 residues. The germline V and J ends were trimmed by 6 bases and 6 bases, with 22 bases remaining between them. The germline CDR1 and CDR2 sequences are SNHLY and FYNNEI.

The chain recombines TRBV19 with TRBJ2-1; 13 nucleotides agree with TRBD2. The CDR3 is 15 residues long. Looked up from germline, CDR1 is LNHDA and CDR2 is SQIVND (reference sequence). With V trimmed by 3 bases and J by 6 bases, 2 bases remained unmatched. The DNA of the CDR3 is TGTGCCAGTAGTATTGGACTAGCGGGAGTCAATGAGCAGTTCTTC. Protein product: CASSIGLAGVNEQFF.

This clonotype rates as medium-sized (0.01 to 0.1%). The chain carries TRBV29-1 and TRBJ2-3; 15 positions match TRBD2. J was trimmed by 1 base and V by 3 bases; bases with no gene match: 5. The germline V gene encodes CDR1 SQVTM and CDR2 ANQGSEA. This CDR3 has 17 residues. The CDR3 region is CSVDGLAGGGGTDTQYF. The DNA of the CDR3 is TGCAGCGTTGATGGACTAGCGGGAGGGGGAGGCACAGATACGCAGTATTTT.

J is TRBJ2-6 and V is TRBV15; D is undetermined. Per the germline V gene, CDR1 is LNHNV and CDR2 is YYDKDF (reference sequence). The CDR3 totals 13 residues. The V and J ends lost 6 bases and 7 bases respectively, with 10 bases between them. The CDR3 loop is CATRTLGANVLTF. The CDR3 DNA reads TGTGCCACCAGAACACTGGGAGCCAACGTCCTGACTTTC.

This clonotype was seen many times. This sequence joins TRBV9 and TRBJ1-6; D is perhaps TRBD1 (6 bases). CDR1 is SGDLS, CDR2 YYNGEE, per germline. The CDR3 has 15 amino acids. Trimming cost V 0 bases and J 6 bases, with 10 bases left between them. The CDR3 region has the DNA TGTGCCAGCAGCGTAGAAGGCAGGGGTAATTCACCCCTCCACTTT. Encoded protein: CASSVEGRGNSPLHF.

This clonotype occurred many times. This rearrangement joins TRBV6-1 to TRBJ2-7, with 9 bases lining up with TRBD1. CDR1 is MNHNS and CDR2 is SASEGT in the germline V gene. The CDR3 runs 14 residues. V lost 5 bases, J lost 1 base, and 3 bases stayed unmatched. DNA for the CDR3: TGTGCCAGCAGTAGACAGGGGGAGTCCTACGAGCAGTACTTC. Translated: CASSRQGESYEQYF.

The V and J genes are TRBV11-2 and TRBJ1-6; TRBD1 might be the D (6 bases). The germline gives CDR1 SGHAT, CDR2 FQNNGV. Trimming stripped 3 bases from V and 14 bases from J, with 26 bases between. The CDR3 length is 17 residues. The DNA of the CDR3 is TGTGCCAGCAGCTTTGGACAGCCGAACACCGGGTTCTTCACCCTCCACTTT. Translated, it gives CASSFGQPNTGFFTLHF.

In this sample, this clonotype turned up a few times. V usage is TRBV24-1 and J usage is TRBJ1-1; the D gene is possibly TRBD1 (5 bases). The germline gives CDR1 KGHDR, CDR2 SFDVKD. The CDR3 loop spans 13 amino acids. The V gene lost 2 bases and the J gene lost 7 bases, with 10 bases spanning the gap. This CDR3 reads CATSDSTEFEAFF. CDR3 DNA sequence: TGTGCCACCAGTGATTCGACAGAGTTTGAAGCTTTCTTT.

The chain has TRBV19 and TRBJ1-6, with 7 bases that match TRBD1. The CDR3 sequence is 15 residues long. Germline V gives CDR1 LNHDA, CDR2 SQIVND (reference sequence). V dropped 3 bases and J dropped 7; count of bases not matched to a gene: 6. Here the CDR3 DNA reads TGTGCCAGTAGTATGCCGGACAGGATGAATTCACCCCTCCACTTT. Protein product: CASSMPDRMNSPLHF.

The rearrangement links TRBV2 to TRBJ1-5, with D uncertain. With 4 bases removed from V and 3 bases from J, the gap between germline ends came to 7 bases. The CDR3 extends over 13 amino acids. CDR1 and CDR2 (germline): SNHLY, FYNNEI. In nucleotides, the CDR3 is TGTGCCAGCAGTGTACAGCTCAATCAGCCCCAGCATTTT. This translates into CASSVQLNQPQHF.

On this clonotype: Just one base apart from a much larger clone, this may be a read error. The chain recombines TRBV20-1 with TRBJ2-1; 10 bases map to TRBD2. The CDR3 is made up of 17 amino acids. CDR1 DFQATT and CDR2 SNEGSKA come from the germline V gene (reference sequence). DNA of the CDR3: TGCAGTGCTGACCCGGGACTAGCGAAAAGCTCCCACAATGAGCAGTTCTTC. It specifies CSADPGLAKSSHNEQFF.

The V call is TRBV10-3, the J call TRBJ1-5; 7 positions agree with TRBD1. J gave up 6 bases and V 2 bases, and 4 bases lay outside the gene matches. From germline, CDR1 is ENHRY and CDR2 SYGVKD. This CDR3 spans 14 amino acids. CDR3 sequence: CAISEIAGGQPQHF. DNA of the CDR3: TGTGCCATCAGTGAGATAGCAGGGGGTCAGCCCCAGCATTTT.